These 3 T cell receptor beta chains originate from one sample sequenced in a study of post-analysis software for immune sequencing data. Study-level findings and limits: Five TRBV segments appeared more often in patients than in controls, and TRBV5-6, TRBV5-1 and TRBV20-1 were among these.

These receptors have no known antigen. Unique molecular identifiers were built into the TCR beta cDNA libraries. TCRdb re-analysed the PCR reads in MiXCR, keeping a single row per CDR3 protein. The data contain roughly 650,000 distinct CDR3 sequences, 55% to 60% of them seen just once; the ten biggest clones take up approximately 10%. The sequenced sample consisted of blood. The source of these receptors is a girl aged 2-10 years with multiple sclerosis.

The chain links TRBV12-3 or TRBV12-4 to TRBJ1-5; D is undetermined. V was cut by 1 base and J by 3 bases, with 10 bases left in between. CDR3 length: 15 residues. In nucleotides, the CDR3 is TGTGCCAGCAGTTTAGAGCCGGGCTTCAATCAGCCCCAGCATTTT. This sequence encodes CASSLEPGFNQPQHF.

The CDR3 sequence: CASSLVRASNEQFF. CDR3 DNA: TGTGCCAGCAGTTTAGTGAGGGCCTCCAATGAGCAGTTCTTC. This chain links TRBV28 with TRBJ2-1; the D gene is possibly TRBD2 (5 bases). This CDR3 contains 14 residues. Trimming stripped 2 bases from V and 6 bases from J, with 11 bases between. Germline loops: CDR1 MDHEN, CDR2 SYDVKM. Complete variable domain (other parts from reference TRBV28 and TRBJ2-1): DVKVTQSSRYLVKRTGEKVFLECVQDMDHENMFWYRQDPGLGLRLIYFSYDVKMKEKGDIPEGYSVSREKKERFSLILESASTNQTSMYLCASSLVRASNEQFFGPGTRLTVL.

This chain links TRBV7-2 with TRBJ1-2, with 7 positions matching TRBD1. The CDR3 runs 16 residues. Germline V gene lookup returns CDR1 SGHTA and CDR2 FQGNSA. V was pared by 1 base and J by 10 bases, with 15 bases of the junction left unmatched. CDR3 loop: CASSLEGPGRGGDYTF. The DNA of the CDR3 is TGTGCCAGCAGCTTAGAAGGTCCGGGCAGGGGGGGAGACTACACCTTC.